The clone carrying this TCR beta chain showed up just once. The antigen remains undetermined. The sample belongs to a study of cytomegalovirus exposure and HLA in healthy donors. Study-wide context: Earlier sequencing of approximately 180 million T cells yielded around 120 million unique TCR beta sequences. Findings and caveats of the study: Most subjects' HLA-A and HLA-B alleles were reportedly predicted from TCR beta sequences. In a later analysis, a missense DCLRE1C variant was linked to TCR beta V- and J-gene trimming. One later analysis reportedly identified an Asian-associated ancestry cluster that showed fewer N-insertions than the approximately 700-donor mean.

The V end was cut by 4 bases, the J end by 6 bases, with 18 bases between. CDR1 is SNHLY, CDR2 FYNNEI, per germline. CDR3 length: 16 residues. With 60 Vbeta and 13 Jbeta primers, the PCR was carried out. TCRdb's copy holds only in-frame clones and misses some; the assay was immunoSEQ multiplex PCR. The sample lists about 250,000 clones; over 75% were seen once. Input material: PBMCs. The chain uses TRBV2 and TRBJ1-4, with D possibly TRBD1 on 6 matching bases. This TCR came from a boy between 10 and 17 years old in good health and CMV-seronegative. CDR3 region: CASSGEFGQSDEKLFF. The CDR3 nucleotides read TGTGCCAGCAGTGGGGAGTTCGGACAGTCGGATGAAAAACTGTTTTTT.